The next 17 T cell receptor beta chains were all read from a single sample in a study of T-cell reconstitution after alpha-beta-depleted transplantation in children. The library targeted TCRbeta and was prepared with unique molecular identifiers. One entry per CDR3 protein results from TCRdb running MiXCR on the PCR reads. Of 350,000 to 400,000 distinct CDR3 sequences in the sample, around 20% were seen once. Sample: PBMCs from the stem cell graft donor, taken from the stem cell graft. The receptors were sampled from a human donor who donated a stem cell graft to a child with acute myeloid leukemia.

V is TRBV5-1 and J is TRBJ2-1; tentative D call: TRBD2 (6 bases). CDR1 is SGHRS, CDR2 YFSETQ, per germline. Trimming cost V 2 bases and J 4 bases, with 13 bases left between them. The CDR3 spans 15 residues. Here the CDR3 DNA reads TGCGCCAGCAGCTTTACTTCCGGGACTTACAATGAGCAGTTCTTC. Amino acids: CASSFTSGTYNEQFF.

There are a few counts of this clonotype. CDR3 DNA: TGCGCCAGCAGCTTGTCCGCTAGCGGCTCCTACGAGCAGTACTTC. Translation gives CASSLSASGSYEQYF. This rearrangement joins TRBV5-1 to TRBJ2-7; TRBD2 aligns across 7 bases. Trimming removed 1 base from V and 0 bases from J; junction bases left unmatched: 4. CDR1 and CDR2 (germline): SGHRS, YFSETQ. This CDR3 has 15 residues.

CDR3 sequence reads: CASTKPVLPHEQYF. The CDR3 DNA sequence: TGTGCCAGCACCAAACCCGTTCTCCCCCACGAGCAGTACTTC. The rearrangement links TRBV28 to TRBJ2-7, with no clear D. This CDR3 has 14 amino acids. The germline V gene has CDR1 MDHEN and CDR2 SYDVKM. The V end lost 7 bases, the J end lost 5 bases, and 18 bases lay between the germline ends.

CDR3 DNA sequence: TGTGCCACCAGTGATTTGTCGACTAGCGGGAGTGGTGAGCAGTTCTTC. This encodes CATSDLSTSGSGEQFF. The chain carries TRBV24-1 and TRBJ2-1; 12 bases align to TRBD2. With 0 bases clipped from V and 9 bases from J, the junction kept 5 bases outside the gene matches. Germline assignment: CDR1 KGHDR and CDR2 SFDVKD. This CDR3 region has 16 residues.

This clonotype was counted a few times. The chain is built from TRBV15 and TRBJ2-1; 10 nucleotides agree with TRBD1. With 5 bases clipped from V and 0 bases from J, the junction kept 16 bases outside the gene matches. CDR1 is LNHNV, CDR2 YYDKDF, per germline (reference sequence). The CDR3 spans 20 residues. CDR3 amino acids: CATSWRWDRGALSSYNEQFF. CDR3 DNA sequence: TGTGCCACCAGCTGGAGGTGGGACAGGGGCGCCTTGAGCTCCTACAATGAGCAGTTCTTC.

This clonotype was observed once. The genes are TRBV7-9 and TRBJ2-7; no clear D. The length of the CDR3 is 13 residues. CDR1 and CDR2 (germline): SEHNR, FQNEAQ (reference sequence). The V and J ends lost 3 bases and 5 bases respectively, with 11 bases between them. In nucleotides, the CDR3 is TGTGCCAGCAGCTTCCGGACGGGTGACGAGCAGTACTTC. Amino acids: CASSFRTGDEQYF.

The chain joins TRBV4-1 to TRBJ1-6; a weak D match, TRBD1 (5 bases). In germline, CDR1 is MGHRA, CDR2 YSYEKL. The ends were cut back, 0 bases at V and 11 bases at J, with 8 bases in the middle. This CDR3 spans 13 amino acids. As DNA, the CDR3 is TGCGCCAGCAGCCAAGAGGGGGTAGCACCCCTCCACTTT. It encodes CASSQEGVAPLHF.

V and J are TRBV5-1 and TRBJ2-5; 7 positions match TRBD1. Germline values: CDR1 SGHRS, CDR2 YFSETQ. The CDR3 runs to 13 residues. V gave up 3 bases and J gave up 4 bases; unmatched junction bases: 3. The DNA of the CDR3 is TGCGCCAGCAGCTCTGGGACAGCAGAGACCCAGTACTTC. Translating gives CASSSGTAETQYF.

The V gene is TRBV9, the J gene TRBJ2-2; 8 bases map to TRBD1. J gave up 5 bases and V 3 bases, and 3 bases lay outside the gene matches. The germline V gene has CDR1 SGDLS and CDR2 YYNGEE. This CDR3 has 14 residues. The CDR3 protein is CASSARQGTGELFF. The CDR3 bases are TGTGCCAGCAGCGCCCGACAGGGGACCGGGGAGCTGTTTTTT.

This clonotype was detected a few times. The V gene is TRBV20-1, the J gene TRBJ2-2; 9 bases map to TRBD1. Germline V gives CDR1 DFQATT, CDR2 SNEGSKA (reference sequence). The junction had 5 bases not matched to a gene; V was cut back by 1 base and J by 5 bases. CDR3 length: 15 amino acids. The CDR3 reads CSARVGTGKTGELFF. The DNA for the CDR3 is TGCAGTGCTAGAGTCGGGACAGGGAAAACCGGGGAGCTGTTTTTT.

This clonotype occurred many times. The CDR3: CSASKVFHEQYF. Here the CDR3 DNA reads TGCAGTGCTAGTAAGGTTTTCCACGAGCAGTACTTC. The chain recombines TRBV20-1 with TRBJ2-7; D is unclear. V dropped 3 bases and J dropped 5 bases, with 11 bases sitting between them. This CDR3 has 12 amino acids. Germline CDR1 reads DFQATT; CDR2 reads SNEGSKA (reference sequence).

Only a few counts were recorded for this clonotype. The chain carries TRBV20-1 and TRBJ2-5; possible D gene TRBD2, 6 bases. Looked up from germline, CDR1 is DFQATT and CDR2 is SNEGSKA (reference sequence). This CDR3 contains 14 residues. V lost 5 bases to trimming and J lost 2 bases, with 15 bases between them. CDR3 nucleotides: TGCAGTGCTTGGGGAGGCCTGGGGCAAGAGACCCAGTACTTC. Its protein product is CSAWGGLGQETQYF.

This clonotype occurred many times. J is TRBJ2-2 and V is TRBV12-3 or TRBV12-4; D gene ambiguous. V was trimmed by 7 bases and J by 8 bases, leaving 8 bases between them. The CDR3 consists of 11 residues. For the CDR3, the DNA is TGTGCCAGCACCTTGATGGGGGAGCTGTTTTTT. It encodes CASTLMGELFF.

This clonotype has more than one count but fewer than ten. This chain connects TRBV7-9 to TRBJ1-2; TRBD1 agrees at 11 bases. Trimming removed 3 bases from V and 7 bases from J; junction bases left unmatched: 7. Germline V gene lookup returns CDR1 SEHNR and CDR2 FQNEAQ (reference sequence). This CDR3 has 15 residues. The CDR3 sequence: CASSFPWTGGGGYTF. DNA of the CDR3: TGTGCCAGCAGCTTCCCTTGGACAGGGGGCGGTGGCTACACCTTC.

This chain joins TRBV7-6 and TRBJ2-7; the D gene is possibly TRBD2 (5 bases). The germline V gene has CDR1 SGHVS and CDR2 FNYEAQ. The CDR3 is 15 amino acids. The ends were cut back, 1 base at V and 2 bases at J, with 12 bases in the middle. Written as DNA, the CDR3 is TGTGCCAGCAGCTTAGGTCCAGCGGAGACCTACGAGCAGTACTTC. Encoded protein: CASSLGPAETYEQYF. Complete variable domain (other parts from reference TRBV7-6 and TRBJ2-7): GAGVSQSPRYKVTKRGQDVALRCDPISGHVSLYWYRQALGQGPEFLTYFNYEAQQDKSGLPNDRFSAERPEGSISTLTIQRTEQRDSAMYRCASSLGPAETYEQYFGPGTRLTVT.

V is TRBV20-1 and J is TRBJ2-3; weak D call: TRBD2 (5 bases). Per the germline V gene, CDR1 is DFQATT and CDR2 is SNEGSKA (reference sequence). V shed 5 bases and J shed 4 bases, with 19 bases lying between them. The CDR3 has 15 amino acids. This CDR3 reads CSALLAAGDPDTQYF. CDR3 in DNA: TGCAGTGCTCTTCTGGCCGCCGGGGATCCAGATACGCAGTATTTT.

The gene calls are TRBV7-2 and TRBJ2-2; D perhaps matches TRBD1 (6 bases). The germline V gene encodes CDR1 SGHTA and CDR2 FQGNSA. The CDR3 length is 16 residues. V lost 7 bases and J lost 7, with 22 bases in between. The DNA for the CDR3 is TGTGCCAGCACACTAAACCCGGGACATCTCATCGGGGAGCTGTTTTTT. Encoded protein: CASTLNPGHLIGELFF.